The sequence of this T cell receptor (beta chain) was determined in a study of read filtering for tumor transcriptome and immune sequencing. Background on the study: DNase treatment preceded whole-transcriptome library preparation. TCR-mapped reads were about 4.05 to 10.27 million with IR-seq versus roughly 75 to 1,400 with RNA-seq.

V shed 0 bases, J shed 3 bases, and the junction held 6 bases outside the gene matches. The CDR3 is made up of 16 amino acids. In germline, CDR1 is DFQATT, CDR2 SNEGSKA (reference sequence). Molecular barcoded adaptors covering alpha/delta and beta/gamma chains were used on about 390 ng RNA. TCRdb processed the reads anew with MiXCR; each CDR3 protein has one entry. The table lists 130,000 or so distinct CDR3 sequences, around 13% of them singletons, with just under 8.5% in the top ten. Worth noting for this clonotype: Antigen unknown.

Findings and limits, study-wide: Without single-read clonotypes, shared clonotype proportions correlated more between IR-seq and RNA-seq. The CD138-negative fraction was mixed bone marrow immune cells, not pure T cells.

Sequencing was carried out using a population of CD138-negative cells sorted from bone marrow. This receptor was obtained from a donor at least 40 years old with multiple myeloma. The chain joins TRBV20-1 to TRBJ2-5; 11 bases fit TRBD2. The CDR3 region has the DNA TGCAGTGCTAGAGATGGGACTAGCGGATCTAAAGAGACCCAGTACTTC. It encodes CSARDGTSGSKETQYF.